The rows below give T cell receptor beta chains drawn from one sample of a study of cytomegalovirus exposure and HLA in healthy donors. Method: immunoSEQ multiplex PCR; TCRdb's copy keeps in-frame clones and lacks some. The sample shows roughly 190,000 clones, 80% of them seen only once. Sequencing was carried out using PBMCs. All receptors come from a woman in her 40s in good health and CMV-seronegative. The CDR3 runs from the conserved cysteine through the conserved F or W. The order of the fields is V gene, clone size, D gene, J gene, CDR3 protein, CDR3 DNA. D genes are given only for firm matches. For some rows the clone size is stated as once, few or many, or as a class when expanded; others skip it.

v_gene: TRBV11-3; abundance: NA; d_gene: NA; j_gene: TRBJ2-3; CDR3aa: CASSLGPTLGTDTQYF; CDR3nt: TGTGCCAGCAGCTTAGGTCCGACTCTGGGCACAGATACGCAGTATTTT
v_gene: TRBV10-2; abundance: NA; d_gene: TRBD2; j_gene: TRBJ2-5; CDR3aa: CASASTSVLQETQYF; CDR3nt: TGCGCCAGCGCGTCGACTAGCGTCTTACAAGAGACCCAGTACTTC
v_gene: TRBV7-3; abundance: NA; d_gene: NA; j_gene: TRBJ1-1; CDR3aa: CASSPGRETEAFF; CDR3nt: TGTGCCAGCAGCCCCGGCAGGGAAACTGAAGCTTTCTTT
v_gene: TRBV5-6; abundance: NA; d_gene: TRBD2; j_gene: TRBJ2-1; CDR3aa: CASSLQLAGGHEQFF; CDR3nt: TGTGCCAGCAGCTTGCAACTAGCGGGAGGTCATGAGCAGTTCTTC
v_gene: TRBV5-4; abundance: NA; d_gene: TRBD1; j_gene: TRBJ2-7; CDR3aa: CASSFGQVSSYEQYF; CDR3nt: TGTGCCAGCAGCTTTGGACAGGTGAGCTCCTACGAGCAGTACTTC
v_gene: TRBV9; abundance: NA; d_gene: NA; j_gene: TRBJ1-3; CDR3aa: CASSVGGAGNTIYF; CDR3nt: TGTGCCAGCAGCGTAGGGGGAGCTGGAAACACCATATATTTT
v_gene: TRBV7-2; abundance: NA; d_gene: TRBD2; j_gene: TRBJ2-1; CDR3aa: CASSEQGEGSREQFF; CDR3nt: TGTGCCAGCAGCGAACAAGGGGAGGGCTCCCGGGAGCAGTTCTTC
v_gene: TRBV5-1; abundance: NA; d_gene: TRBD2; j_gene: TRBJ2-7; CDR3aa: CASSSEPSGPSSYEQYF; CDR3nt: TGCGCCAGCAGCTCAGAACCTAGCGGGCCAAGCTCCTACGAGCAGTACTTC
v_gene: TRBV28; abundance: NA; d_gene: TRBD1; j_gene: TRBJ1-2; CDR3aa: CASSDGTGGSRALYGYTF; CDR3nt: TGTGCCAGCAGCGATGGGACAGGGGGCTCTCGAGCTCTCTATGGCTACACCTTC
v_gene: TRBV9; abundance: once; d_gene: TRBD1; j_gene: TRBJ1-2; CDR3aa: CASSRVGQGNYGYTF; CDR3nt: TGTGCCAGCAGCCGTGTAGGACAGGGAAACTATGGCTACACCTTC
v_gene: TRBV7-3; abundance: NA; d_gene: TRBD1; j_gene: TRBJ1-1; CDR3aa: CASSRDRDTEAFF; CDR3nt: TGTGCCAGCAGCCGGGACAGGGACACTGAAGCTTTCTTT
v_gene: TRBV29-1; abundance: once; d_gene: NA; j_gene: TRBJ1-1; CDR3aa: CSVGGGLSEAFF; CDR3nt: TGCAGCGTTGGCGGGGGACTGAGTGAAGCTTTCTTT
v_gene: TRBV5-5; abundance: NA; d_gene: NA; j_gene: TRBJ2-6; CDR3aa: CASSSPGTRYSGANVLTF; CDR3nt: TGTGCCAGCAGCTCCCCCGGGACACGGTATTCTGGGGCCAACGTCCTGACTTTC
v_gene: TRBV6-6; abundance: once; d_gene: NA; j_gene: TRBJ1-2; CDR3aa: CASSYDAQGSYGYTF; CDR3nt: TGTGCCAGCAGTTACGACGCGCAGGGGTCCTATGGCTACACCTTC
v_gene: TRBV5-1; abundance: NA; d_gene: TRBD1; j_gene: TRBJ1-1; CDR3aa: CASSFNRGEAFF; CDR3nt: TGCGCCAGCAGCTTCAACAGGGGGGAAGCTTTCTTT
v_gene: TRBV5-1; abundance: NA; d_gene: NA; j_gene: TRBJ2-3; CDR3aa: CASSLAGADTQYF; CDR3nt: TGCGCCAGCAGCTTGGCGGGGGCAGATACGCAGTATTTT
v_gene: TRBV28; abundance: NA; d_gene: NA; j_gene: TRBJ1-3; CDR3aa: CASATGWGNTIYF; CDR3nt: TGTGCCAGCGCCACAGGGTGGGGAAACACCATATATTTT
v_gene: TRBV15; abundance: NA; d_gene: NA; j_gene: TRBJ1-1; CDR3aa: CATSRDGYTNRRAFF; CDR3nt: TGTGCCACCAGCAGAGATGGTTATACTAATCGTCGTGCTTTCTTT
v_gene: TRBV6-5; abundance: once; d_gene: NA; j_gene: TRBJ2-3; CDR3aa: CASSLTLASTDTQYF; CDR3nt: TGTGCCAGCAGTTTAACTTTAGCTAGCACAGATACGCAGTATTTT
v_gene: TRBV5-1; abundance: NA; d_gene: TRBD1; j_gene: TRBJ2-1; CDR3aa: CASSQGGMDEQFF; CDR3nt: TGCGCCAGCAGCCAAGGGGGCATGGATGAGCAGTTCTTC
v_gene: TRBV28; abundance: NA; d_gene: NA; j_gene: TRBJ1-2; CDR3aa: CASSFPGNYGYTF; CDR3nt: TGTGCCAGCAGTTTCCCAGGGAACTATGGCTACACCTTC
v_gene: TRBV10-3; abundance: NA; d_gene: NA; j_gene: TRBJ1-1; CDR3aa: CAISESQGMNTEAFF; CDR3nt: TGTGCCATCAGTGAGTCGCAGGGGATGAACACTGAAGCTTTCTTT
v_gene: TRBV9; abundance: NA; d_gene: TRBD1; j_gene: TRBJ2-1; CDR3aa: CASSVRGDRQYNEQFF; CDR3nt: TGTGCCAGCAGCGTAAGAGGGGACAGACAATACAATGAGCAGTTCTTC
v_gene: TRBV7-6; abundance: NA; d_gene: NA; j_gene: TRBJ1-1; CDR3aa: CASSLRSGTPGMNTEAFF; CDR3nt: TGTGCCAGCAGCTTAAGGAGCGGGACCCCCGGCATGAACACTGAAGCTTTCTTT
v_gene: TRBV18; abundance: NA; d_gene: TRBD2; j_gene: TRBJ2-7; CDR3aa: CASSLAGAYEQYF; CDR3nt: TGTGCCAGCTCACTAGCGGGAGCCTACGAGCAGTACTTC
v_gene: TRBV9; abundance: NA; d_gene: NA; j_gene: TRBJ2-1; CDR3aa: CASTRGGANEQFF; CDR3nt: TGTGCCAGCACCAGAGGGGGGGCAAATGAGCAGTTCTTC
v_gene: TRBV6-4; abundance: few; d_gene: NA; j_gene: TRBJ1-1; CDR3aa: CASRSQGGTEAFF; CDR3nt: TGTGCCAGCAGGTCCCAAGGGGGTACTGAAGCTTTCTTT
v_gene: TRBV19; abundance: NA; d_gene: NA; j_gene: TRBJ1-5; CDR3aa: CASSILHQPQHF; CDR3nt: TGTGCCAGTAGTATTCTTCATCAGCCCCAGCATTTT
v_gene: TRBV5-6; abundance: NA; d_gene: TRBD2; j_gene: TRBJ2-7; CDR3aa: CASSSGGEHEQYF; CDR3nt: TGTGCCAGCAGCTCGGGAGGAGAGCACGAGCAGTACTTC
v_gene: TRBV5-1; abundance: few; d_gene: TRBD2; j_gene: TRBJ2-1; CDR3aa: CASSARLAGKDEQFF; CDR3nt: TGCGCCAGCAGCGCCCGACTAGCGGGAAAGGATGAGCAGTTCTTC
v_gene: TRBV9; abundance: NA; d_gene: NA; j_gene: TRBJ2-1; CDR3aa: CASSTQYYNEQFF; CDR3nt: TGTGCCAGCAGCACCCAGTACTACAATGAGCAGTTCTTC